The sequence of this TCR beta chain was determined in a study of CD8+ T cells in alopecia areata. cDNA reverse transcribed from extracted RNA served as the sequencing template. Clones were read by immunoSEQ multiplex PCR, and TCRdb kept only the in-frame ones, dropping some. This table has roughly 140,000 clones, 40% to 65% appearing once. Lesional scalp punch biopsies and peripheral blood came from alopecia areata patients. Note on this clone: Other nucleotide sequences from this sample produce the same CDR3.

Here the sequenced sample was CD8+ T cells sorted from blood, taken at week 0. The origin of this receptor is a human donor with alopecia areata.

The CDR3 loop reads CASSLNRGYEQYF. The CDR3 DNA reads as TGCGCCAGCAGCTTGAACAGGGGATACGAGCAGTACTTC. This chain links TRBV5-1 with TRBJ2-7, with TRBD1 identical over 7 bases. After removal of 1 base from V and 4 bases from J, the junction contained 2 bases not matched to a gene. CDR3 length: 13 residues. The germline V gene has CDR1 SGHRS and CDR2 YFSETQ. The full variable domain, in which reference TRBV5-1 and TRBJ2-7 provide the parts outside the CDR3, is KAGVTQTPRYLIKTRGQQVTLSCSPISGHRSVSWYQQTPGQGLQFLFEYFSETQRNKGNFPGRFSGRQFSNSRSEMNVSTLELGDSALYLCASSLNRGYEQYFGPGTRLTVT.